This TCR beta chain was documented in a study of OX40 agonist ivuxolimab in advanced cancers. Study background: Partial responses were achieved by three patients, one with hepatocellular carcinoma and two with cutaneous melanoma.

The table came from immunoSEQ multiplex PCR; TCRdb's copy has only in-frame clones and leaves some out. The sample has 80,000 to 100,000 clones; roughly 95% are singletons. As regards this clone: The antigen is not known.

This CDR3 contains 14 residues. V gave up 8 bases and J gave up 10 bases; unmatched junction bases: 8. Germline-derived CDR1 and CDR2 are LNHNV and YYDKDF (reference sequence). Study-wide findings and caveats: A proportion of nonresponders additionally exhibited low normalized T-cell clonal expansion. Specificity for antigen went undetermined in the expanded peripheral T cells.

This chain uses TRBV15 with TRBJ1-6, with 10 nucleotides matching TRBD1. The sequence derives from an adult with an advanced solid tumor such as melanoma, head and neck, liver or kidney cancer. The material sequenced was CD4+ or CD8+ T cells sorted from blood, taken in a trial of the OX40 agonist ivuxolimab. The chain's CDR3 is CATGRGQGISPLHF. In DNA, the CDR3 is TGTGCCACCGGCCGGGGACAGGGGATCTCACCCCTCCACTTT.